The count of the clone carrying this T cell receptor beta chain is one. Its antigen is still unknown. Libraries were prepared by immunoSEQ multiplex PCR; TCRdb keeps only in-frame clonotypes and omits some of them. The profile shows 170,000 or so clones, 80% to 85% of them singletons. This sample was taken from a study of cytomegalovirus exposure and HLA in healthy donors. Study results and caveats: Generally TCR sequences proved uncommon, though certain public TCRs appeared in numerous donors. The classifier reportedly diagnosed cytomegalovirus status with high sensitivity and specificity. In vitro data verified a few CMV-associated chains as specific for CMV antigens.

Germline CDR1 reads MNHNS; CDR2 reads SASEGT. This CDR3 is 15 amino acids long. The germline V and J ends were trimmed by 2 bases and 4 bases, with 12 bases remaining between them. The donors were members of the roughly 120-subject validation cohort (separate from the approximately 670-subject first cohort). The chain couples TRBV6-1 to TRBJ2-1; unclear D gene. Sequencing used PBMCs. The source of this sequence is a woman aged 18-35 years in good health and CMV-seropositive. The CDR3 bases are TGTGCCAGCAGTGAAATATCAGTAAAGTACAATGAGCAGTTCTTC. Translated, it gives CASSEISVKYNEQFF.